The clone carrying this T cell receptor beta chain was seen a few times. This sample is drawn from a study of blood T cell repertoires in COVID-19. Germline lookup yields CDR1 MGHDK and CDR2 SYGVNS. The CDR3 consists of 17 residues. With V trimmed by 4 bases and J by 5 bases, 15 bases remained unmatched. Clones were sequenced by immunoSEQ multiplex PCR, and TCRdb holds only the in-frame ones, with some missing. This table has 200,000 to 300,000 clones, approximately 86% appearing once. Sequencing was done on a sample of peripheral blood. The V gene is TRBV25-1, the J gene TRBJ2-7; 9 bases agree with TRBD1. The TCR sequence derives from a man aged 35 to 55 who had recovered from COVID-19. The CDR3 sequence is CASSVLDRGRSRHEQYF. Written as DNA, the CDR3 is TGTGCCAGCAGTGTTTTGGACAGGGGCCGGAGCAGACACGAGCAGTACTTC.